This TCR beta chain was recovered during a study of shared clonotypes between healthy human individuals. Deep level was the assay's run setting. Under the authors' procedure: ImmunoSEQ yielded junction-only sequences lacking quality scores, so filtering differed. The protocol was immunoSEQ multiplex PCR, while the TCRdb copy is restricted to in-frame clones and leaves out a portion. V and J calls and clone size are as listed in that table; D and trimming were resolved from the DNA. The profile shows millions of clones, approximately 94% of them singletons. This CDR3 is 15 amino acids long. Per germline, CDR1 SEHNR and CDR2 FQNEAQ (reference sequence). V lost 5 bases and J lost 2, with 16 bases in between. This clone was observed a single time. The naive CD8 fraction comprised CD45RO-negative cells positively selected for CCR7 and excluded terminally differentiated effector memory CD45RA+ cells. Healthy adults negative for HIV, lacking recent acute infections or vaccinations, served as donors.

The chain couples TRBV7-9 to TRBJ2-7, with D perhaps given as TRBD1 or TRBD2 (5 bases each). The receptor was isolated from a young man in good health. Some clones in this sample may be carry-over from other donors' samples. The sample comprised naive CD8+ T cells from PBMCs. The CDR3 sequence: CASSPTGTRPYEQYF. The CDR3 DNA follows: TGTGCCAGCAGCCCCACCGGGACCCGGCCCTACGAGCAGTACTTC.